A single sample is the source of the 12 T cell receptor beta chains below, sequenced in a study of CD8 T cells in Susac syndrome. Random hexamers were used to reverse transcribe the RNA input (about 0.5 to 1 ug). Using its own MiXCR run on the immunoSEQ multiplex PCR reads, TCRdb lists one record per CDR3 protein. The sample yields around 300,000 distinct CDR3 sequences, around 90% seen once. Material: CD4+ T cells from PBMCs. These receptors all come from a human donor with multiple sclerosis.

The chain recombines TRBV5-6 with TRBJ2-4; no definite D call. V gave up 0 bases and J gave up 3 bases, with 7 bases separating them. CDR3 length: 14 amino acids. Germline V gene lookup returns CDR1 SGHDT and CDR2 YYEEEE. CDR3 sequence reads: CASSLADFKNIQYF. The CDR3 DNA follows: TGTGCCAGCAGCTTGGCCGACTTCAAAAACATTCAGTACTTC.

This clonotype was found a few times. V is TRBV5-1 and J is TRBJ2-1; 7 bases are shared with TRBD2. CDR1 SGHRS and CDR2 YFSETQ come from the germline V gene. CDR3 length: 14 amino acids. Losses at the gene ends were 1 base for V and 3 bases for J; bases not matched to a gene: 1. The chain's CDR3 is CASSLTSDYNEQFF. In nucleotides, the CDR3 is TGCGCCAGCAGCTTGACTAGCGACTACAATGAGCAGTTCTTC.

This rearrangement joins TRBV2 to TRBJ2-1; D is undetermined. The CDR3 extends over 13 amino acids. Germline loops: CDR1 SNHLY, CDR2 FYNNEI. Trimming pared 1 base from V and 11 bases from J, leaving 12 bases between. CDR3 DNA: TGTGCCAGCAGTGAAGATTCCGGTACTAAGCAGTTCTTC. Protein: CASSEDSGTKQFF. The full variable domain, its missing parts supplied by reference TRBV2 and TRBJ2-1, is EPEVTQTPSHQVTQMGQEVILRCVPISNHLYFYWYRQILGQKVEFLVSFYNNEISEKSEIFDDQFSVERPDGSNFTLKIRSTKLEDSAMYFCASSEDSGTKQFFGPGTRLTVL.

This chain links TRBV3-1 with TRBJ1-5; D gene ambiguous. Germline V gives CDR1 LGHDT, CDR2 YNNKEL (reference sequence). Trimming left V 1 base short and J 3 bases short, with 10 bases between. The CDR3 covers 15 residues. CDR3 sequence: CASSQGAGSNQPQHF. CDR3 nucleotide sequence: TGTGCCAGCAGCCAAGGGGCCGGCTCCAATCAGCCCCAGCATTTT.

V and J are TRBV9 and TRBJ1-4; no clear D. Trimming took 2 bases from V and 0 from J, leaving 8 bases between them. The germline V gene encodes CDR1 SGDLS and CDR2 YYNGEE. The CDR3 has 15 residues. CDR3 DNA: TGTGCCAGCAGCGTCCTGGCAGCAACTAATGAAAAACTGTTTTTT. Translating gives CASSVLAATNEKLFF.

The CDR3, as DNA: TGTGCCAGCAGTTTACGGTGGGATCAGCCCCAGCATTTT. This encodes CASSLRWDQPQHF. J is TRBJ1-5 and V is TRBV12-3 or TRBV12-4; D is unclear. Trimming stripped 2 bases from V and 5 bases from J, with 7 bases between. This CDR3 region has 13 residues.

The rearrangement links TRBV5-1 to TRBJ2-7; TRBD1 aligns across 10 bases. The CDR3 runs 15 residues. The V gene's germline CDR1 is SGHRS and CDR2 YFSETQ. Trimming at V came to 3 bases and at J to 4 bases, leaving 7 bases not matched to a gene. The CDR3 here is CASSWTGTGEYEQYF. CDR3 DNA sequence: TGCGCCAGCAGCTGGACCGGGACAGGGGAATACGAGCAGTACTTC.

The chain links TRBV5-1 to TRBJ2-3, with 12 bases aligning to TRBD2. The CDR3 loop spans 16 amino acids. Unmatched junction bases numbered 2, after V lost 3 bases and J lost 0 bases. The germline V gene has CDR1 SGHRS and CDR2 YFSETQ. The CDR3: CASSYLAGGSTDTQYF. For the CDR3, the DNA is TGCGCCAGCAGCTATCTAGCGGGAGGGAGCACAGATACGCAGTATTTT.

V and J are TRBV20-1 and TRBJ1-4, with D uncertain. The CDR3 length is 13 residues. Trimming pared 3 bases from V and 2 bases from J, leaving 7 bases between. In germline, CDR1 is DFQATT, CDR2 SNEGSKA (reference sequence). The CDR3 here is CSASRATNEKLFF. The CDR3 bases are TGCAGTGCTAGCCGGGCCACTAATGAAAAACTGTTTTTT.

This rearrangement joins TRBV7-3 to TRBJ1-1; 7 nucleotides align to TRBD1. J lost 4 bases, V lost 4 bases, and 9 bases had no gene match. This CDR3 has 15 amino acids. Per germline, CDR1 SGHTA and CDR2 FQGTGA. The CDR3 is CASSSQPGGTTEAFF. The CDR3 coding sequence is TGTGCCAGCAGCTCCCAGCCAGGGGGGACCACTGAAGCTTTCTTT.

The genes are TRBV3-1 and TRBJ2-2, with no clear D. CDR1 and CDR2 (germline): LGHDT, YNNKEL (reference sequence). V was trimmed by 8 bases and J by 3 bases, leaving 4 bases between them. This CDR3 is 11 amino acids long. CDR3 nucleotide sequence: TGTGCCAGCGAGCACACCGGGGAGCTGTTTTTT. Its protein is CASEHTGELFF.

This chain joins TRBV19 and TRBJ1-5; possibly TRBD1 for D (6 bases). In germline, CDR1 is LNHDA, CDR2 SQIVND (reference sequence). This CDR3 is built from 18 residues. The V gene lost 4 bases and the J gene lost 4 bases, with 23 bases spanning the gap. This CDR3 is CASSNPGRGGMGNQPQHF. The CDR3 region has the DNA TGTGCCAGTAGTAACCCCGGTAGGGGGGGCATGGGAAATCAGCCCCAGCATTTT.